These 17 T cell receptor beta chains were sequenced from one sample in a study of T cells in Graves' hyperthyroidism and ophthalmopathy. Amplified regions were TCR beta CDR3 sequences from RNA transcripts. An initial round of RT-PCR targeting the TCR CDR3 relied on the HTBI primer set. TCRdb recomputed calls from the multiplex PCR reads with MiXCR, one row per CDR3 protein. The sample consists of about 52,000 distinct CDR3 sequences, approximately 52% of them appearing once. The sequencing sample was made of blood. Every receptor here comes from a woman aged 45 to 65 with Graves' ophthalmopathy.

As regards this clonotype: This may arise from a read error, as a much more abundant clone is one base away. This sequence joins TRBV6-4 and TRBJ1-1; weak D call: TRBD1 (5 bases). Germline V lookup: CDR1 MRHNA, CDR2 SNTAGT. This CDR3 is built from 13 residues. In DNA form, the CDR3 reads TGTGCCAGCAGGGGCAGGGCGAACACTGAAACTTTCTTT. Protein sequence: CASRGRANTETFF.

The gene calls are TRBV2 and TRBJ2-5, with 10 bases that match TRBD2. Losses at the gene ends were 3 bases for V and 5 bases for J; bases not matched to a gene: 9. This CDR3 comprises 16 residues. CDR1 and CDR2 (germline): SNHLY, FYNNEI. CDR3: CASSDSGGAGGETQYF. In nucleotides, the CDR3 is TGTGCCAGCAGTGACAGCGGGGGGGCCGGAGGGGAGACCCAGTACTTC.

The chain carries TRBV2 and TRBJ2-5, with TRBD1 matching 9 bases. Germline V gene lookup returns CDR1 SNHLY and CDR2 FYNNEI. The length of the CDR3 is 15 residues. The CDR3 is CAGGQGENTGETQYF. The CDR3 DNA sequence: TGTGCAGGGGGACAGGGAGAAAACACCGGGGAGACCCAGTACTTC.

This clonotype showed up many times. The genes are TRBV5-4 and TRBJ2-7, with a weak D call TRBD1 (5 bases). Germline CDR1 is SGHNT and CDR2 is YYREEE (reference sequence). The CDR3 spans 16 residues. V lost 0 bases and J lost 2, with 15 bases in between. The CDR3 sequence is CASSLDGREGAYEQYF. The CDR3 coding sequence is TGTGCCAGCAGCTTGGATGGCAGGGAAGGAGCCTACGAGCAGTACTTC. Supplemented by reference TRBV5-4 and TRBJ2-7, the full variable domain reads ETGVTQSPTHLIKTRGQQVTLRCSSQSGHNTVSWYQQALGQGPQFIFQYYREEENGRGNFPPRFSGLQFPNYSSELNVNALELDDSALYLCASSLDGREGAYEQYFGPGTRLTVT.

This clonotype was seen at least ten times. The chain couples TRBV7-2 to TRBJ2-1, with TRBD2 matching 9 bases. CDR3 length: 13 residues. J was trimmed by 14 bases and V by 1 base; bases with no gene match: 6. Germline CDR1 and CDR2: SGHTA and FQGNSA. The CDR3 loop reads CASSLEPSGDKFF. In nucleotides, the CDR3 is TGTGCCAGCAGCTTAGAGCCTAGCGGGGACAAGTTCTTC.

As to this clonotype: The conserved final phenylalanine or tryptophan is absent from the CDR3, which likely points to a read error. The rearrangement joins TRBV29-1 to TRBJ2-3, with 9 positions matching TRBD2. The CDR3 is made up of 13 amino acids. Germline CDR1 reads SQVTM; CDR2 reads ANQGSEA. The CDR3 coding sequence is TGCGGCGTCTGGACTAGCGTTGCAGATACGCAGTATCTT. The encoded protein is CGVWTSVADTQYL.

This clonotype was detected many times. V usage is TRBV7-2 and J usage is TRBJ2-1; 9 nucleotides agree with TRBD2. This CDR3 is built from 16 residues. In germline, CDR1 is SGHTA, CDR2 FQGNSA. Trimming at V came to 5 bases and at J to 1 base, leaving 6 bases not matched to a gene. CDR3 DNA: TGTGCCAGCAGCAGTCTGGGACTAGCTTCCTACAATGAGCAGTTCTTC. It specifies CASSSLGLASYNEQFF.

This clonotype came up many times. The gene calls are TRBV5-1 and TRBJ2-3; D is possibly TRBD1 (5 bases). CDR1 SGHRS and CDR2 YFSETQ come from the germline V gene. Trimming left V 7 bases short and J 1 base short, with 13 bases between. CDR3 size: 14 residues. For the CDR3, the DNA is TGCGCCAGCGCAGGGTCCCGGGGCACAGATACGCAGTATTTT. Encoded protein: CASAGSRGTDTQYF.

This clonotype showed up just a few times. This clone may be a read error of a much larger clone one base away. The rearrangement joins TRBV6-1 to TRBJ2-3; perhaps TRBD2 as D (6 bases). V was clipped by 6 bases and J by 4 bases, with 17 bases between them. Germline CDR1 reads MNHNS; CDR2 reads SASEGT. There are 15 residues in the CDR3. The CDR3 DNA follows: TGTGCCAGCAGGCAGGCGGAGGGGCCAGCAGATACGCAGTATTTT. This gives the protein CASRQAEGPADTQYF.

V gene TRBV7-9 combines with J gene TRBJ1-2, with 7 nucleotides matching TRBD1. The CDR3 has 14 amino acids. The germline gives CDR1 SEHNR, CDR2 FQNEAQ (reference sequence). V lost 3 bases to trimming and J lost 0 bases; unmatched junction nucleotides: 1. The CDR3 region has the DNA TGTGCCAGCAGCTTCGGACAGGCTAACTATGGCTACACCTTC. Translation: CASSFGQANYGYTF.

The chain couples TRBV7-3 to TRBJ2-7, with D unclear. This CDR3 is 13 amino acids long. Germline values: CDR1 SGHTA, CDR2 FQGTGA. The CDR3, as DNA: TGTGCTAGAGATCGACCTAACCCCTACGAGCAGTACTTC. Translation: CARDRPNPYEQYF.

This clonotype was counted ten times or more. This chain connects TRBV5-1 to TRBJ1-3, with 9 bases matching TRBD1. J gave up 4 bases and V 1 base, and 6 bases lay outside the gene matches. This CDR3 has 16 residues. In germline, CDR1 is SGHRS, CDR2 YFSETQ. The CDR3 DNA sequence: TGCGCCAGCAGCTTGTCCGGGACAGGGTACGGAAACACCATATATTTT. Its protein product is CASSLSGTGYGNTIYF.

This clonotype was counted ten times or more. The chain links TRBV4-1 to TRBJ2-3; 8 bases match TRBD2. The CDR3 is 15 residues long. Trimming cost V 4 bases and J 1 base; bases outside gene matches: 4. The V gene's germline CDR1 is MGHRA and CDR2 YSYEKL. The chain's CDR3 is CASSRGSGGTDTQYF. CDR3 nucleotides: TGCGCCAGCAGCCGAGGTAGCGGGGGCACAGATACGCAGTATTTT.

This chain uses TRBV20-1 with TRBJ2-3, with D possibly being TRBD2 (7 bases). Trimming pared 1 base from V and 2 bases from J, leaving 13 bases between. The CDR3 contains 15 residues. Germline V gene data show CDR1 as DFQATT and CDR2 as SNEGSKA (reference sequence). The CDR3 region has the DNA TGCAGTGCTAGAGTCGGGGGGCGGAACACAGATACGCAGTATTTT. It is translated as CSARVGGRNTDTQYF.

As concerns this clonotype: The conserved phenylalanine or tryptophan normally closing the CDR3 is absent here, so this likely arose from a read error. The genes are TRBV6-4 and TRBJ2-3; 14 positions match TRBD2. The J segment lost 2 bases and the V segment lost 3 bases, leaving 7 bases of the junction unmatched. The germline CDR1 and CDR2 sequences are MRHNA and SNTAGT. CDR3 size: 18 residues. The CDR3 is CASSERGLAGGYTDTQYS. The CDR3 DNA follows: TGTGCCAGCAGTGAAAGAGGACTAGCGGGGGGATACACAGATACGCAGTATTCT.

This clonotype was seen repeatedly, ten times or more. The rearrangement links TRBV9 to TRBJ1-3; D not certain. The CDR3 is 13 residues long. Trimming cost V 0 bases and J 6 bases, with 7 bases left between them. Germline loops: CDR1 SGDLS, CDR2 YYNGEE. CDR3 amino acids: CASSVGSLNTIYF. CDR3 coding DNA: TGTGCCAGCAGCGTAGGATCTCTAAACACCATATATTTT. The whole variable domain, remainder taken from reference TRBV9 and TRBJ1-3, is DSGVTQTPKHLITATGQRVTLRCSPRSGDLSVYWYQQSLDQGLQFLIQYYNGEERAKGNILERFSAQQFPDLHSELNLSSLELGDSALYFCASSVGSLNTIYFGEGSWLTVV.

Judged by abundance, this clonotype is medium-sized. The chain employs TRBV7-9 and TRBJ1-5; D gene unclear. CDR1 is SEHNR, CDR2 FQNEAQ, per germline (reference sequence). The V end was cut by 3 bases, the J end by 5 bases, with 5 bases between. There are 12 residues in the CDR3. CDR3 protein: CASSLDHQPQHF. Here the CDR3 DNA reads TGTGCCAGCAGCTTGGACCATCAGCCCCAGCATTTT.